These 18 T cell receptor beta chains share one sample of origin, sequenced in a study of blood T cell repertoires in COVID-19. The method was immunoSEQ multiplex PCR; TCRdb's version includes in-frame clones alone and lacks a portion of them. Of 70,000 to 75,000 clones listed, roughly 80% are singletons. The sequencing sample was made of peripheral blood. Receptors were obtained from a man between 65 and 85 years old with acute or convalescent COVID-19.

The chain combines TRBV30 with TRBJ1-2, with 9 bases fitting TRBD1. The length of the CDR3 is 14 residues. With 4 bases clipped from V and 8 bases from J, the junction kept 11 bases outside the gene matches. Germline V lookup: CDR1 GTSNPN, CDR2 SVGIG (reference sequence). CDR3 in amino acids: CAWTPGTGSGGYTF. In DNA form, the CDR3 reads TGTGCCTGGACCCCAGGGACAGGGTCGGGAGGCTACACCTTC. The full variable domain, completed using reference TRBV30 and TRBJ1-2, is SQTIHQWPATLVQPVGSPLSLECTVEGTSNPNLYWYRQAAGRGLQLLFYSVGIGQISSEVPQNLSASRPQDRQFILSSKKLLLSDSGFYLCAWTPGTGSGGYTFGSGTRLTVV.

DNA of the CDR3: TGCGCCAGCAGCGCGTCCGGGACAGTCACCTACGAGCAGTACTTC. Its translation: CASSASGTVTYEQYF. V and J are TRBV5-1 and TRBJ2-7; the match to TRBD1 covers 7 bases. Trimming took 4 bases from V and 2 from J; bases not matched to a gene: 9. Germline V gene data show CDR1 as SGHRS and CDR2 as YFSETQ. The CDR3 consists of 15 residues.

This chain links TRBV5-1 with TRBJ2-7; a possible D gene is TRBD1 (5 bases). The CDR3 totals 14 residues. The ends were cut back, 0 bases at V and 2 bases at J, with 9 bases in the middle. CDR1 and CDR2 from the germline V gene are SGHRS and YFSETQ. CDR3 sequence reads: CASSLGDRPYEQYF. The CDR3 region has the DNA TGCGCCAGCAGCTTGGGAGACAGACCCTACGAGCAGTACTTC.

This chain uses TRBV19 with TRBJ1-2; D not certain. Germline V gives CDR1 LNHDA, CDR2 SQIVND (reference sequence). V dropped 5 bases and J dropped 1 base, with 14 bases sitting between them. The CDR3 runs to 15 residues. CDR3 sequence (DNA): TGTGCCAGTAGTTCGCACAGCATCAATAACTATGGCTACACCTTC. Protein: CASSSHSINNYGYTF.

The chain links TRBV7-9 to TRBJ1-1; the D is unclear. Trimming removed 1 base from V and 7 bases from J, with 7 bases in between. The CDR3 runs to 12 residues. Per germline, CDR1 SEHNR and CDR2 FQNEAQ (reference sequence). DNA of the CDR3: TGTGCCAGCAGCTTAGGGTATAGTGAAGCTTTCTTT. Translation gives CASSLGYSEAFF. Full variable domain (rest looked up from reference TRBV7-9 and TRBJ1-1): DTGVSQNPRHKITKRGQNVTFRCDPISEHNRLYWYRQTLGQGPEFLTYFQNEAQLEKSRLLSDRFSAERPKGSFSTLEIQRTEQGDSAMYLCASSLGYSEAFFGQGTRLTVV.

CDR3 in DNA: TGTGCCATCAAGGTTGGCGGGACAGGGGATTCACCCCTCCACTTT. It codes for CAIKVGGTGDSPLHF. J is TRBJ1-6 and V is TRBV10-3; 10 bases line up with TRBD1. The CDR3 consists of 15 residues. Germline loops: CDR1 ENHRY, CDR2 SYGVKD. V trimming: 7 bases; J trimming: 8 bases; junction bases outside the gene matches: 8.

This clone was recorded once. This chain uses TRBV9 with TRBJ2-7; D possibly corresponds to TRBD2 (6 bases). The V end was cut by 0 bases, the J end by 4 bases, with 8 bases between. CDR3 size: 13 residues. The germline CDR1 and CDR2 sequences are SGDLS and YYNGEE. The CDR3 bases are TGTGCCAGCAGCGTAGTCGGGGGATACGAGCAGTACTTC. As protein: CASSVVGGYEQYF.

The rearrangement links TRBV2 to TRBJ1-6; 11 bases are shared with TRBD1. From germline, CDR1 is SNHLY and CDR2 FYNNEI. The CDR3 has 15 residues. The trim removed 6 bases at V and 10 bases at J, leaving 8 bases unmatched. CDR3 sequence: CASRGDRGRKSPLHF. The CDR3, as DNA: TGTGCCAGCAGGGGGGACAGGGGGAGAAAATCACCCCTCCACTTT.

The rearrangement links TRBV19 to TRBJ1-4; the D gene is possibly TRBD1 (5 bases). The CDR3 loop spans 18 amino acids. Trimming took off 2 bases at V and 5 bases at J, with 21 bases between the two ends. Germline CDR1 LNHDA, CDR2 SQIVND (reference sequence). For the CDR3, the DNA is TGTGCCAGTAGTATACCTTACCAACAGTCACAGGCGAATGAAAAACTGTTTTTT. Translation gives CASSIPYQQSQANEKLFF.

CDR3 nucleotide sequence: TGCGCCAGCAGCCAAGGGCGCCAGGCCATAAACTATGGCTACACCTTC. Its protein is CASSQGRQAINYGYTF. The rearrangement uses TRBV4-3 and TRBJ1-2; no clear D. CDR3 length equals 16 residues. The germline CDR1 and CDR2 sequences are LGHNA and YSLEER. V was clipped by 1 base and J by 2 bases, with 14 bases between them.

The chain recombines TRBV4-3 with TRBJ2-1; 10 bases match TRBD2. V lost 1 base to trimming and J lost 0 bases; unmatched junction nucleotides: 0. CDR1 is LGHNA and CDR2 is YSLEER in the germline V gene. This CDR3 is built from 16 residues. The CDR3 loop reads CASSQASGSSYNEQFF. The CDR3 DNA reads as TGCGCCAGCAGCCAAGCTAGCGGGAGCTCCTACAATGAGCAGTTCTTC.

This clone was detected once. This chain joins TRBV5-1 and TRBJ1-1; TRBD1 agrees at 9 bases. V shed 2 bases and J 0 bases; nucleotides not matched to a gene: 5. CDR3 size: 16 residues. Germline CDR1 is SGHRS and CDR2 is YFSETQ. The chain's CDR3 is CASSLTGGSLNTEAFF. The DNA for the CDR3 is TGCGCCAGCAGCTTAACAGGGGGCTCCCTGAACACTGAAGCTTTCTTT. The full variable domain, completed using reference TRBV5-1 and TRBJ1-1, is KAGVTQTPRYLIKTRGQQVTLSCSPISGHRSVSWYQQTPGQGLQFLFEYFSETQRNKGNFPGRFSGRQFSNSRSEMNVSTLELGDSALYLCASSLTGGSLNTEAFFGQGTRLTVV.

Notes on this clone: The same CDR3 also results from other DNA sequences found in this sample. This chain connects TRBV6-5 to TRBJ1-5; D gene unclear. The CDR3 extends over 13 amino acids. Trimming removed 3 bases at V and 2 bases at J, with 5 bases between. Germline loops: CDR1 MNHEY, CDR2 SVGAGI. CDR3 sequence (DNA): TGTGCCAGCAGTTATCGGGGCAATCAGCCCCAGCATTTT. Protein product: CASSYRGNQPQHF.

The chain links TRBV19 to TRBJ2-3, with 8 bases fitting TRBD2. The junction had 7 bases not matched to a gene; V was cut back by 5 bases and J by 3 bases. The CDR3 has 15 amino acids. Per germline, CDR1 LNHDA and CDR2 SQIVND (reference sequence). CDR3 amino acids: CASSVVAGMTDTQYF. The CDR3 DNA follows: TGTGCCAGTAGTGTCGTAGCGGGAATGACAGATACGCAGTATTTT.

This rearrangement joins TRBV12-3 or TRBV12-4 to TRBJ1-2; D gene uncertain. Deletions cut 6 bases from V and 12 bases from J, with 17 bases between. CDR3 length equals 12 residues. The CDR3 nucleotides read TGTGCCAGCAGCCCAACACGGAGTGGTAACACCTTC. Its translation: CASSPTRSGNTF.

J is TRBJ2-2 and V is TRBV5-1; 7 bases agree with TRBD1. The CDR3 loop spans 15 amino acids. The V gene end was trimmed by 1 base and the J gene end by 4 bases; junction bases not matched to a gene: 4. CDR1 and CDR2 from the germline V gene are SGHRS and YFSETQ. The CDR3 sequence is CASSLKGAVTGELFF. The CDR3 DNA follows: TGCGCCAGCAGCTTGAAGGGGGCGGTCACCGGGGAGCTGTTTTTT. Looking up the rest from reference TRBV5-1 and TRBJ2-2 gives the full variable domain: KAGVTQTPRYLIKTRGQQVTLSCSPISGHRSVSWYQQTPGQGLQFLFEYFSETQRNKGNFPGRFSGRQFSNSRSEMNVSTLELGDSALYLCASSLKGAVTGELFFGEGSRLTVL.

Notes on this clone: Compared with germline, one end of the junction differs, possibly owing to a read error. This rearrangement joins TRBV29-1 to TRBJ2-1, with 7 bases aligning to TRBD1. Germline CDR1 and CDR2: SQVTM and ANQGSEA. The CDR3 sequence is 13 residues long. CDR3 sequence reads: CSVVQGSRQGSVF. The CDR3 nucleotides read TGCAGCGTTGTCCAGGGATCTAGACAGGGATCTGTCTTC.

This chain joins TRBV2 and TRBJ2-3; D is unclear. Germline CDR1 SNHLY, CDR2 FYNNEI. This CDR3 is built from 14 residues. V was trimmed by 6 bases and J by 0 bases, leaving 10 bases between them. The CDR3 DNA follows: TGTGCCAGCAGCTCTAGGTCGAGCACAGATACGCAGTATTTT. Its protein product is CASSSRSSTDTQYF.